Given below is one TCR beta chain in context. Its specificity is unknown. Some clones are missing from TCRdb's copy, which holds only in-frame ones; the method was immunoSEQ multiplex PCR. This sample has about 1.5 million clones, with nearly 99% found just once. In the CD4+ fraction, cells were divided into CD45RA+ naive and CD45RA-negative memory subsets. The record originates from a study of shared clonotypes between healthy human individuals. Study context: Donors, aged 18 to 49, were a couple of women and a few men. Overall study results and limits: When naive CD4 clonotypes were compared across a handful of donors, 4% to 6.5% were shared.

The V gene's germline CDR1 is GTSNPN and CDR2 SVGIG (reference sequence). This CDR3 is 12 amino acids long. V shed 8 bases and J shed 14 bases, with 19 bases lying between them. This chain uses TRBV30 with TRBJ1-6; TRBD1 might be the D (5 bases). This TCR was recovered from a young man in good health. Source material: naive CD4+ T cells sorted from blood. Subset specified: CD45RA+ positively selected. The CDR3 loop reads CAGRGRGISLHF. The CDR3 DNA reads TGTGCCGGCCGGGGCCGAGGGATATCCCTCCACTTT. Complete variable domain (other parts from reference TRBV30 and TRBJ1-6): SQTIHQWPATLVQPVGSPLSLECTVEGTSNPNLYWYRQAAGRGLQLLFYSVGIGQISSEVPQNLSASRPQDRQFILSSKKLLLSDSGFYLCAGRGRGISLHFGNGTRLTVT.